This is a list of T cell receptor beta chains from one sample in a study of long-term antiretroviral therapy in people with HIV. The method was immunoSEQ multiplex PCR; TCRdb's version includes in-frame clones alone and lacks a portion of them. Of over 25,000 clones in the sample, approximately 81% are singletons; the top ten hold more than 7.5%. Sequenced material: unsorted PBMCs, taken 3 years after starting antiretroviral therapy. These receptors came from a man aged 40-49 years with HIV. Each CDR3 is given with its conserved first and last residue. Fields, in order: CDR3 protein, V gene, clone size, CDR3 length, J gene. Clone size appears in some rows only: once, few, many, or a class for an expanded clone.

cdr3_aa: CASSLVGQGNPYEQYF; v_call: TRBV7-2; clone_size: -; cdr3_length: 16; j_call: TRBJ2-7
cdr3_aa: CASSFTSGSDTQYF; v_call: TRBV5-4; clone_size: -; cdr3_length: 14; j_call: TRBJ2-3
cdr3_aa: CASSPTGLGEETQYF; v_call: TRBV7-9; clone_size: -; cdr3_length: 15; j_call: TRBJ2-5
cdr3_aa: CASSYRDTSYEQYF; v_call: TRBV5-5; clone_size: -; cdr3_length: 14; j_call: TRBJ2-7
cdr3_aa: CASSFRTGDLDEQFF; v_call: TRBV27; clone_size: once; cdr3_length: 15; j_call: TRBJ2-1
cdr3_aa: CASSRDLWPQHF; v_call: TRBV2; clone_size: -; cdr3_length: 12; j_call: TRBJ1-5
cdr3_aa: CASSLTFFKGLAGEGSYNEQFF; v_call: TRBV7-3; clone_size: -; cdr3_length: 22; j_call: TRBJ2-1
cdr3_aa: CASSSTSGQETQYF; v_call: TRBV19; clone_size: -; cdr3_length: 14; j_call: TRBJ2-5
cdr3_aa: CASSPGGLTDTQYF; v_call: TRBV11-2; clone_size: -; cdr3_length: 14; j_call: TRBJ2-3
cdr3_aa: CAWREMRNSGNTIYF; v_call: TRBV30; clone_size: -; cdr3_length: 15; j_call: TRBJ1-3
cdr3_aa: CASSQVVDRGDYGYTF; v_call: TRBV14; clone_size: few; cdr3_length: 16; j_call: TRBJ1-2
cdr3_aa: CASSLFSGSRGEETQYF; v_call: TRBV11-2; clone_size: -; cdr3_length: 17; j_call: TRBJ2-5
cdr3_aa: CASSSKTGVGGFNEQFF; v_call: TRBV5-5; clone_size: -; cdr3_length: 17; j_call: TRBJ2-1
cdr3_aa: CASTQQFLQGEGVDGYTF; v_call: TRBV5-1; clone_size: -; cdr3_length: 18; j_call: TRBJ1-2
cdr3_aa: CASSLAQLDYGYTF; v_call: TRBV11-2; clone_size: -; cdr3_length: 14; j_call: TRBJ1-2
cdr3_aa: CASSVLAGANEKLFF; v_call: TRBV9; clone_size: -; cdr3_length: 15; j_call: TRBJ1-4
cdr3_aa: CATGIGGELFF; v_call: TRBV10-3; clone_size: -; cdr3_length: 11; j_call: TRBJ2-2
cdr3_aa: CASHTGNTIYF; v_call: TRBV5-1; clone_size: few; cdr3_length: 11; j_call: TRBJ1-3
cdr3_aa: CASSGGTGLGGANVLTF; v_call: TRBV9; clone_size: -; cdr3_length: 17; j_call: TRBJ2-6
cdr3_aa: CASSPDSGANVLTF; v_call: TRBV18; clone_size: -; cdr3_length: 14; j_call: TRBJ2-6
cdr3_aa: CASSVGPGYEQYF; v_call: TRBV9; clone_size: -; cdr3_length: 13; j_call: TRBJ2-7
cdr3_aa: CASRGTRTYEQYF; v_call: TRBV19; clone_size: -; cdr3_length: 13; j_call: TRBJ2-7
cdr3_aa: CASSPGTSGGPRGANVLTF; v_call: TRBV7-2; clone_size: -; cdr3_length: 19; j_call: TRBJ2-6
cdr3_aa: CASPKRVVSADTQYF; v_call: TRBV21-1; clone_size: -; cdr3_length: 15; j_call: TRBJ2-3
cdr3_aa: CASNPSSGRNYNEQFF; v_call: TRBV11-2; clone_size: -; cdr3_length: 16; j_call: TRBJ2-1
cdr3_aa: CASSRGANSNQPQHF; v_call: TRBV11-2; clone_size: -; cdr3_length: 15; j_call: TRBJ1-5
cdr3_aa: CASSFQGGGFEQYF; v_call: TRBV28; clone_size: -; cdr3_length: 14; j_call: TRBJ2-7
cdr3_aa: CATSRPDGYEQYF; v_call: TRBV15; clone_size: few; cdr3_length: 13; j_call: TRBJ2-7
cdr3_aa: CASPSSDRFTDTQYF; v_call: TRBV4-1; clone_size: once; cdr3_length: 15; j_call: TRBJ2-3
cdr3_aa: CASRHLDSGHEQYF; v_call: TRBV4-1; clone_size: -; cdr3_length: 14; j_call: TRBJ2-7
cdr3_aa: CASSPRGQKADTQYF; v_call: TRBV7-3; clone_size: -; cdr3_length: 15; j_call: TRBJ2-3
cdr3_aa: CASSPERDNEQFF; v_call: TRBV11-2; clone_size: -; cdr3_length: 13; j_call: TRBJ2-1
cdr3_aa: CASSLVSGRVGEFYGYTF; v_call: TRBV5-6; clone_size: -; cdr3_length: 18; j_call: TRBJ1-2
cdr3_aa: CASRTGGYEQYF; v_call: TRBV27; clone_size: -; cdr3_length: 12; j_call: TRBJ2-7
cdr3_aa: CASSTAGSTDTQYF; v_call: TRBV18; clone_size: once; cdr3_length: 14; j_call: TRBJ2-3
cdr3_aa: CASSLRQGTFYGYTF; v_call: TRBV11-2; clone_size: -; cdr3_length: 15; j_call: TRBJ1-2
cdr3_aa: CASSIGLDNEQFF; v_call: TRBV19; clone_size: -; cdr3_length: 13; j_call: TRBJ2-1
cdr3_aa: CASSPGQGSYGYTF; v_call: TRBV18; clone_size: -; cdr3_length: 14; j_call: TRBJ1-2
cdr3_aa: CASSLVRTSGLLAGNTIYF; v_call: TRBV5-1; clone_size: -; cdr3_length: 19; j_call: TRBJ1-3
cdr3_aa: CASRPWTGRGSNQPQHF; v_call: TRBV28; clone_size: -; cdr3_length: 17; j_call: TRBJ1-5
cdr3_aa: CASSSPGQGYNEQFF; v_call: TRBV5-1; clone_size: -; cdr3_length: 15; j_call: TRBJ2-1
cdr3_aa: CASSLASHRSSGNTIYF; v_call: TRBV5-6; clone_size: -; cdr3_length: 17; j_call: TRBJ1-3
cdr3_aa: CSASDTQYF; v_call: TRBV20-1; clone_size: -; cdr3_length: 9; j_call: TRBJ2-3
cdr3_aa: CATSIQGGETQYF; v_call: TRBV15; clone_size: -; cdr3_length: 13; j_call: TRBJ2-5
cdr3_aa: CASSLEDRSNLSYGGKNIQYF; v_call: TRBV27; clone_size: -; cdr3_length: 21; j_call: TRBJ2-4
cdr3_aa: CASSLYSALGEQYF; v_call: TRBV7-2; clone_size: once; cdr3_length: 14; j_call: TRBJ2-7
cdr3_aa: CATSTGLAGNWDTQYF; v_call: TRBV27; clone_size: -; cdr3_length: 16; j_call: TRBJ2-3
cdr3_aa: CASRDSPPAGELFF; v_call: TRBV10-2; clone_size: -; cdr3_length: 14; j_call: TRBJ2-2